This T cell receptor beta chain derives from a study of T-cell reconstitution after alpha-beta-depleted transplantation in children. Trimming shortened V by 5 bases and J by 5 bases, and 15 bases separated the two germline ends. CDR1 and CDR2 from the germline V gene are ENHRY and SYGVKD. CDR3 length equals 14 residues. Construction of the TCRbeta library involved unique molecular identifiers. TCRdb itself ran the PCR reads through MiXCR, one entry per CDR3 protein. The top ten clones hold 12% to 15% of a sample with 500,000 to 650,000 distinct CDR3 sequences, about an eighth of them seen once. Material: PBMCs, mostly from graft donor cells, obtained 180 days after TCRalphabeta/CD19-depleted stem cell transplant. This sequence was found in a female patient aged 2 to 10 who had a stem cell transplant for aplastic anemia, so the T cells may come from the graft donor. The chain joins TRBV10-3 to TRBJ1-1; D possibly corresponds to TRBD1 (6 bases). CDR3 protein: CAISQQGIGTEAFF. For the CDR3, the DNA is TGTGCCATCAGTCAACAGGGAATTGGGACTGAAGCTTTCTTT.